This record covers a single T cell receptor beta chain. The antigen is unknown. Germline CDR1 SGHTA, CDR2 FQGNSA. The V end lost 5 bases, the J end lost 0 bases, and 13 bases lay between the germline ends. This CDR3 has 16 amino acids. This specimen comes from a study of T cell responses to AZD1222 COVID-19 vaccine. Assay used: immunoSEQ multiplex PCR; TCRdb lists only in-frame clones, some missing. The table has 110,000 to 150,000 clones, over 80% seen once; the top ten hold roughly 3.5%. Study observations and caveats: Nearly half of unique spike-specific TCRs reportedly avoided B.1.351 and B.1.1.7 mutated regions.

The receptor was derived from an adult who received the AZD1222 COVID-19 vaccine. The chain recombines TRBV7-2 with TRBJ1-4; possibly TRBD1 for D (6 bases). The sample consisted of peripheral blood, taken 28 days after the second AZD1222 dose. The CDR3: CASSLRQVSTNEKLFF. CDR3 DNA: TGTGCCAGCAGCCTTAGACAGGTTTCAACTAATGAAAAACTGTTTTTT.